The present T cell receptor beta chain was sequenced within a study of T-cell memory formation after mild COVID-19. TCRdb re-derived calls from the 5' RACE reads in MiXCR, one entry per CDR3 protein. Counted here are more than 200,000 distinct CDR3 sequences, around 17% occurring once; the ten biggest clones make up about 3.5%. In its sample, this clonotype was seen a few times. The sample consisted of PBMCs or a T cell subset sorted from them (not recorded which). The clonotype comes from a young man who had mild COVID-19 (a few samples of this study predate the infection). Cell type and time point are not known.

The CDR3 region has the DNA TGTGCCAGCAGTGAAGAGAAGTTCTCTGGAAACACCATATATTTT. It specifies CASSEEKFSGNTIYF. This chain joins TRBV6-1 and TRBJ1-3; D remains unclear. V was cut by 1 base and J by 0 bases, with 7 bases left in between. This CDR3 spans 15 amino acids. Germline loops: CDR1 MNHNS, CDR2 SASEGT.